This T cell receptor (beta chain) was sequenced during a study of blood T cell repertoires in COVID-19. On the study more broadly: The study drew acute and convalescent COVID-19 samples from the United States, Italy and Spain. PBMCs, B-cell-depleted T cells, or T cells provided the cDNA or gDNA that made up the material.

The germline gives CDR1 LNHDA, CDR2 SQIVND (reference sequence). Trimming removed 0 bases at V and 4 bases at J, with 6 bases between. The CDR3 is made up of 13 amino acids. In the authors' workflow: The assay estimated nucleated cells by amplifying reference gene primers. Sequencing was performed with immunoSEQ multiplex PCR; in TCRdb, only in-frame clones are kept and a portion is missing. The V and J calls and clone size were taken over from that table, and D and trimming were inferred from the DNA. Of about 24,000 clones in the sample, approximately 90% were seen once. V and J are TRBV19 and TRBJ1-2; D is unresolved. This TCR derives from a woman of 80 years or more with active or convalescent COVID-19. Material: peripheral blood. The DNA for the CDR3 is TGTGCCAGTAGTATAGATCGTTCCTATGGCTACACCTTC. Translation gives CASSIDRSYGYTF. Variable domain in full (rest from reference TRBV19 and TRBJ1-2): DGGITQSPKYLFRKEGQNVTLSCEQNLNHDAMYWYRQDPGQGLRLIYYSQIVNDFQKGDIAEGYSVSREKKESFPLTVTSAQKNPTAFYLCASSIDRSYGYTFGSGTRLTVV.